The 32 T cell receptor beta chains below were found in one sample sequenced in a study of vaccination effects on CD4 cells after COVID-19. The antigens of these receptors remain unknown. Some clones are missing from TCRdb's copy, which holds only in-frame ones; the method was immunoSEQ multiplex PCR. The data hold tens of thousands of clones, with nearly 75% observed a single time. CD4+ T cells were isolated after less than 13 days of culture. Infection dated between March and December 2020, before the Alpha, Beta and Delta variants reached the United States. Two doses of either BNT162b2 or mRNA-1273 were given to each participant. The sample in question was CD4+ T cells from PBMCs cultured without peptide, obtained after COVID-19 vaccination. These receptor sequences come from a human donor who had a prior SARS-CoV-2 infection.

The J gene is TRBJ1-2, the V gene TRBV5-1; D not certain. Germline V CDR1 and CDR2: SGHRS, YFSETQ. V gave up 0 bases and J gave up 5 bases, with 5 bases separating them. The CDR3 has 12 residues. CDR3 nucleotide sequence: TGCGCCAGCAGCTTGGACAATTATGGCTACACCTTC. Protein: CASSLDNYGYTF.

The chain uses TRBV5-6 and TRBJ2-2; D call uncertain. The CDR3 contains 15 residues. Germline assignment: CDR1 SGHDT and CDR2 YYEEEE. V was cut by 2 bases and J by 0 bases, with 8 bases left in between. The CDR3 DNA follows: TGTGCCAGCAGCTTTCTAGGACCGAACACCGGGGAGCTGTTTTTT. Its protein is CASSFLGPNTGELFF. The whole variable domain, remainder taken from reference TRBV5-6 and TRBJ2-2, is DAGVTQSPTHLIKTRGQQVTLRCSPKSGHDTVSWYQQALGQGPQFIFQYYEEEERQRGNFPDRFSGHQFPNYSSELNVNALLLGDSALYLCASSFLGPNTGELFFGEGSRLTVL.

This clone showed up just a few times. The rearrangement links TRBV7-9 to TRBJ1-2; D unresolved. This CDR3 has 12 residues. CDR1 is SEHNR and CDR2 is FQNEAQ in the germline V gene (reference sequence). Between the trimmed V and J ends, which lost 5 bases and 4 bases, there was a span of 8 bases. The CDR3 DNA sequence: TGTGCCAGCAGCAAAACAGCCTATGGCTACACCTTC. Translating it yields CASSKTAYGYTF.

The chain recombines TRBV3-1 (or the pseudogene TRBV3-2) with TRBJ2-2, with 10 nucleotides matching TRBD1. V lost 11 bases to trimming and J lost 5 bases; unmatched junction nucleotides: 11. This CDR3 comprises 15 residues. Germline V gene sequence: CDR1 LGHDT, CDR2 YNNKEL (reference sequence). For the CDR3, the DNA is TGTGCCTCTAACAGAGGGGGACAGGGGACCGGGGAGCTGTTTTTT. Translating gives CASNRGGQGTGELFF.

V usage is TRBV7-2 and J usage is TRBJ2-2; the D gene is possibly TRBD2 (5 bases). The CDR3 consists of 14 residues. The ends were cut back, 4 bases at V and 4 bases at J, with 10 bases in the middle. Germline CDR1 is SGHTA and CDR2 is FQGNSA. CDR3 bases: TGTGCCAGCAGCTCGAGACTACTCACCGGGGAGCTGTTTTTT. Translated, it gives CASSSRLLTGELFF.

The chain uses TRBV18 and TRBJ2-5; no reliable D call. V lost 5 bases and J 2 bases, leaving 6 bases between the germline ends. This CDR3 contains 12 residues. Germline CDR1 and CDR2: KGHSH and LQKENI. The DNA of the CDR3 is TGTGCCAGCTCATCGATGCAAGAGACCCAGTACTTC. The encoded protein is CASSSMQETQYF.

This rearrangement joins TRBV2 to TRBJ2-1; tentatively, D is TRBD2 (6 bases). Trimming shortened V by 11 bases and J by 12 bases, and 23 bases separated the two germline ends. Germline CDR1 and CDR2: SNHLY and FYNNEI. The CDR3 extends over 13 amino acids. The DNA for the CDR3 is TGTGCCGGCACCGGGACTGCTCGAGGTGGGCAGTTCTTC. Residues: CAGTGTARGGQFF.

This chain joins TRBV30 and TRBJ1-2, with D perhaps TRBD1 (5 bases). The CDR3 length is 14 residues. The germline V gene has CDR1 GTSNPN and CDR2 SVGIG (reference sequence). Trimming stripped 4 bases from V and 2 bases from J, with 14 bases between. The DNA for the CDR3 is TGTGCCTGGAACGAGGGGCTAGGGAACTATGGCTACACCTTC. Its protein is CAWNEGLGNYGYTF.

The rearrangement uses TRBV11-1 and TRBJ2-7; D may be TRBD1 (6 bases). V lost 5 bases and J 3 bases, leaving 14 bases between the germline ends. CDR1 is SGHAT and CDR2 is FQDESV in the germline V gene (reference sequence). The CDR3 sequence is 14 residues long. CDR3 nucleotide sequence: TGTGCCAGCAGCCCCACAGGGTTTGACTACGAGCAGTACTTC. This gives the protein CASSPTGFDYEQYF.

This chain links TRBV6-5 with TRBJ2-4; 7 nucleotides match TRBD2. The CDR3 consists of 15 residues. Germline V gives CDR1 MNHEY, CDR2 SVGAGI. The ends lost 8 bases at V and 5 bases at J; junction bases unmatched: 12. CDR3 bases: TGTGCCAGCTCTAGCGGTCCCCTCAGGCAAAACATTCAGTACTTC. Residues: CASSSGPLRQNIQYF.

The rearrangement links TRBV14 to TRBJ2-7, with D possibly matching TRBD1 (5 bases). The germline V and J ends were trimmed by 3 bases and 5 bases, with 8 bases remaining between them. Per germline, CDR1 SGHDN and CDR2 FVKESK. The CDR3 spans 12 residues. In DNA, the CDR3 is TGTGCCAGCAGCCAGGGGCTCGACGAGCAGTACTTC. Amino acids: CASSQGLDEQYF.

The chain is built from TRBV2 and TRBJ1-5; D not resolved. Germline V lookup: CDR1 SNHLY, CDR2 FYNNEI. The CDR3 runs 12 residues. V was clipped by 3 bases and J by 5 bases, with 5 bases between them. The CDR3: CASSDSYQPQHF. Written as DNA, the CDR3 is TGTGCCAGCAGTGACTCCTATCAGCCCCAGCATTTT.

This chain connects TRBV5-1 to TRBJ2-7; 12 bases are shared with TRBD2. The germline gives CDR1 SGHRS, CDR2 YFSETQ. CDR3 size: 15 residues. The V and J ends lost 1 base and 1 base, in that order; junction bases with no gene match: 0. DNA for the CDR3: TGCGCCAGCAGCTTGACTAGCGGGGGGTCCTACGAGCAGTACTTC. Residues: CASSLTSGGSYEQYF.

V gene TRBV5-8 combines with J gene TRBJ2-3; possible D gene TRBD2, 7 bases. This CDR3 is built from 15 residues. V was cut by 1 base and J by 3 bases, with 12 bases left in between. Germline V gene sequence: CDR1 SGHTS, CDR2 YDEGEE. CDR3 sequence reads: CASSLIGGQTDTQYF. The CDR3, as DNA: TGTGCCAGCAGCTTGATCGGGGGGCAAACAGATACGCAGTATTTT.

The chain is built from TRBV4-3 and TRBJ2-7; 8 nucleotides align to TRBD2. Germline CDR1 reads LGHNA; CDR2 reads YSLEER. This CDR3 is built from 16 residues. The ends lost 1 base at V and 4 bases at J; junction bases unmatched: 9. DNA for the CDR3: TGCGCCAGCAGCCAAGGGGTTTCAGCGGGAGATTACGAGCAGTACTTC. This gives the protein CASSQGVSAGDYEQYF.

The CDR3 sequence: CASSEDRVTNEKLFF. CDR3 coding DNA: TGTGCCAGCAGTGAGGACAGGGTAACTAATGAAAAACTGTTTTTT. The chain combines TRBV2 with TRBJ1-4, with 8 nucleotides matching TRBD1. The germline V gene has CDR1 SNHLY and CDR2 FYNNEI. V dropped 3 bases and J dropped 1; count of bases not matched to a gene: 1. The CDR3 length is 15 residues.

In this sample, this clone turned up a few times. This chain uses TRBV30 with TRBJ1-5; 9 positions match TRBD1. After removal of 3 bases from V and 1 base from J, the junction contained 4 bases not matched to a gene. The CDR3 has 15 amino acids. Germline loops: CDR1 GTSNPN, CDR2 SVGIG (reference sequence). The CDR3 loop reads CAWSGTGRSNQPQHF. In DNA, the CDR3 is TGTGCCTGGAGCGGGACAGGGCGAAGCAATCAGCCCCAGCATTTT.

The rearrangement joins TRBV7-2 to TRBJ1-6; tentatively, D is TRBD1 (6 bases). The V and J ends lost 1 base and 8 bases respectively, with 15 bases between them. The CDR3 totals 16 residues. Looked up from germline, CDR1 is SGHTA and CDR2 is FQGNSA. This CDR3 reads CASSLVWGLGYSPLHF. CDR3 coding DNA: TGTGCCAGCAGCTTAGTATGGGGGCTGGGGTATTCACCCCTCCACTTT.

The chain joins TRBV2 to TRBJ2-5; 7 bases align to TRBD1. This CDR3 is built from 14 residues. Germline V lookup: CDR1 SNHLY, CDR2 FYNNEI. The ends lost 4 bases at V and 3 bases at J; junction bases unmatched: 5. The CDR3 DNA is TGTGCCAGCAGTGGATGGCAGGGGGAAGAGACCCAGTACTTC. Encoded protein: CASSGWQGEETQYF.

This clone showed up just once. The chain has TRBV4-3 and TRBJ2-3; weak D call: TRBD2 (5 bases). The CDR3 consists of 16 residues. CDR1 and CDR2 (germline): LGHNA, YSLEER. The V gene lost 0 bases and the J gene lost 6 bases, with 16 bases spanning the gap. The CDR3 region is CASSQDIRARRDTQYF. The CDR3 DNA reads TGCGCCAGCAGCCAAGATATTAGGGCTAGGAGGGATACGCAGTATTTT.

The chain recombines TRBV14 with TRBJ1-5; D remains ambiguous. Per the germline V gene, CDR1 is SGHDN and CDR2 is FVKESK. With 0 bases removed from V and 7 bases from J, the gap between germline ends came to 7 bases. This CDR3 has 13 amino acids. The CDR3: CASSQDRGQPQHF. DNA of the CDR3: TGTGCCAGCAGCCAAGACCGCGGCCAGCCCCAGCATTTT.

The chain joins TRBV7-2 to TRBJ1-5, with D maybe TRBD1 (5 bases). Germline CDR1 SGHTA, CDR2 FQGNSA. Trimming pared 1 base from V and 7 bases from J, leaving 14 bases between. The CDR3 length is 15 residues. In DNA form, the CDR3 reads TGTGCCAGCAGCTTAGTCCAGGGTTCAGGGCAGCCCCAGCATTTT. This codes for CASSLVQGSGQPQHF.

The V gene is TRBV11-3, the J gene TRBJ2-5, with D possibly TRBD1 on 5 matching bases. The CDR3 covers 15 residues. V was trimmed by 0 bases and J by 0 bases, leaving 8 bases between them. Germline CDR1 reads SGHNT; CDR2 reads YENEEA. The CDR3 DNA follows: TGTGCCAGCAGCTTAGAGCCAGGGAACCAAGAGACCCAGTACTTC. Translated: CASSLEPGNQETQYF.

For the CDR3, the DNA is TGCGCCAGCAGTGAGGGAGCAGATACGCAGTATTTT. Its protein is CASSEGADTQYF. The chain joins TRBV10-1 to TRBJ2-3; D remains unclear. The CDR3 is 12 amino acids. Germline CDR1 and CDR2: WNHNN and SYGVQD (reference sequence). V dropped 2 bases and J dropped 4 bases, with 4 bases sitting between them.

The V call is TRBV12-3 or TRBV12-4, the J call TRBJ2-5; no firm D call. The CDR3 consists of 12 residues. V dropped 7 bases and J dropped 8 bases, with 14 bases sitting between them. In DNA, the CDR3 is TGTGCCAGCACCTCAGCCGCCTCCACCCAGTACTTC. Translating it yields CASTSAASTQYF.

This clone has a handful of counts. The chain is built from TRBV11-3 and TRBJ2-1, with D uncertain. The germline gives CDR1 SGHNT, CDR2 YENEEA. The CDR3 sequence is 14 residues long. The V end was cut by 4 bases, the J end by 0 bases, with 7 bases between. The CDR3 here is CASSSGGSYNEQFF. CDR3 DNA: TGTGCCAGCAGCTCTGGTGGCTCCTACAATGAGCAGTTCTTC.

The J gene is TRBJ1-1, the V gene TRBV25-1; 8 bases map to TRBD1. Germline CDR1 is MGHDK and CDR2 is SYGVNS. This CDR3 has 15 amino acids. V shed 6 bases, J shed 8 bases, and the junction held 14 bases outside the gene matches. Here the CDR3 reads CASSSAQGARLEAFF. DNA of the CDR3: TGTGCCAGCAGCTCGGCGCAGGGGGCGCGTTTGGAAGCTTTCTTT.

The rearrangement joins TRBV18 to TRBJ2-5; TRBD1 aligns across 9 bases. The germline CDR1 and CDR2 sequences are KGHSH and LQKENI. Trimming at V came to 2 bases and at J to 6 bases, leaving 10 bases not matched to a gene. This CDR3 contains 16 residues. The CDR3 DNA reads TGTGCCAGCTCACCAGACTGGACAGGGGCGTTTAAGACCCAGTACTTC. Its translation: CASSPDWTGAFKTQYF. Full variable domain (remainder filled in from reference TRBV18 and TRBJ2-5): NAGVMQNPRHLVRRRGQEARLRCSPMKGHSHVYWYRQLPEEGLKFMVYLQKENIIDESGMPKERFSAEFPKEGPSILRIQQVVRGDSAAYFCASSPDWTGAFKTQYFGPGTRLLVL.

This clone was seen only a few times. CDR3 in DNA: TGTGCCAGCAGCAAAACACGGACAGCCGGGGAGCTGTTTTTT. Its protein product is CASSKTRTAGELFF. The chain uses TRBV11-2 and TRBJ2-2; D is perhaps TRBD1 (6 bases). Trimming took 5 bases from V and 6 from J, leaving 13 bases between them. The CDR3 consists of 14 residues. The germline V gene encodes CDR1 SGHAT and CDR2 FQNNGV.

The table lists this clone with a count of one. The chain uses TRBV7-2 and TRBJ1-1, with D tentatively TRBD1 (5 bases). The V gene lost 5 bases and the J gene lost 4 bases, with 17 bases spanning the gap. CDR3 length equals 15 residues. Germline assignment: CDR1 SGHTA and CDR2 FQGNSA. CDR3 coding DNA: TGTGCCAGCAGCGTTGGCAGGGCCGAAGTCACTGAAGCTTTCTTT. As protein: CASSVGRAEVTEAFF.

This clone was recorded only once. This chain uses TRBV2 with TRBJ1-4; D is unresolved. CDR3 length: 13 amino acids. V lost 8 bases to trimming and J lost 8 bases, with 15 bases between them. CDR1 SNHLY and CDR2 FYNNEI come from the germline V gene. The CDR3 region has the DNA TGTGCCAGCGGCCCGGGATTGCGGGAAAAACTGTTTTTT. It encodes CASGPGLREKLFF.

The chain recombines TRBV15 with TRBJ1-1; 9 nucleotides match TRBD1. V was clipped by 5 bases and J by 6 bases; unmatched bases: 13. This CDR3 is 16 amino acids long. Germline V gene lookup returns CDR1 LNHNV and CDR2 YYDKDF (reference sequence). The DNA of the CDR3 is TGTGCCACCAGCGACGGGGACAGGGTAACTATATCTGAAGCTTTCTTT. Residues: CATSDGDRVTISEAFF.